A single sample is the source of the 2 T cell receptor beta chains below, sequenced in a study of T cell responses to AZD1222 COVID-19 vaccine. The protocol was immunoSEQ multiplex PCR, while the TCRdb copy is restricted to in-frame clones and leaves out a portion. The sample consists of 150,000 to 200,000 clones, 92% of them appearing once. This sample comprised peripheral blood, obtained 28 days after the second AZD1222 dose. These receptors were collected from an adult who received the AZD1222 COVID-19 vaccine.

The V and J genes are TRBV5-6 and TRBJ1-3, with a weak D call TRBD1 (5 bases). Germline CDR1 is SGHDT and CDR2 is YYEEEE. This CDR3 region has 15 residues. V was clipped by 4 bases and J by 5 bases, with 16 bases between them. CDR3 sequence (DNA): TGTGCCAGCAGCCGTCACGGTCCAGGGAGAAACACCATATATTTT. It is translated as CASSRHGPGRNTIYF.

A single count supports this clone. The chain carries TRBV28 and TRBJ1-2, with 9 bases lining up with TRBD1. V was pared by 8 bases and J by 6 bases, with 7 bases of the junction left unmatched. Germline V gene data show CDR1 as MDHEN and CDR2 as SYDVKM. The CDR3 totals 13 residues. Written as DNA, the CDR3 is TGTGCCAGCCTCGACAGGGGGAGGGATGGCTACACCTTC. Amino acids: CASLDRGRDGYTF.